The next 15 T cell receptor beta chains were all read from a single sample in a study of beta chain features in type 1 diabetes. Study conclusions and caveats: Shorter TCRB CDR3s, moderately but significantly so, marked every one of the four CD4+ subsets in Type 1 diabetes patients.

Antigen specificity for these receptors is unknown. The authors reverse transcribed all of the isolated RNA, so sequencing captured expressed TCRB transcripts. Clones were read by immunoSEQ multiplex PCR, and TCRdb kept only the in-frame ones, dropping some. The table records 40,000 to 45,000 clones, 65% to 70% of them present only once. Sequenced material: Tregs from blood. Source of these receptors: a woman between 18 and 29 years old with type 1 diabetes.

The J gene is TRBJ2-5, the V gene TRBV7-9, with 9 bases identical to TRBD2. The germline gives CDR1 SEHNR, CDR2 FQNEAQ (reference sequence). This CDR3 comprises 13 residues. Trimming took 7 bases from V and 3 from J; bases not matched to a gene: 3. CDR3 nucleotide sequence: TGTGCCAGCAATGTAGCGGGGGAAGAGACCCAGTACTTC. Its protein product is CASNVAGEETQYF.

The chain couples TRBV6-5 to TRBJ1-6; possibly TRBD1 for D (6 bases). The CDR3 consists of 13 residues. V dropped 8 bases and J dropped 3 bases, with 8 bases sitting between them. Germline CDR1 reads MNHEY; CDR2 reads SVGAGI. The CDR3: CASRTVYNSPLHF. CDR3 in DNA: TGTGCCAGCCGGACAGTCTATAATTCACCCCTCCACTTT.

This chain connects TRBV5-1 to TRBJ2-3; TRBD1 might be the D (5 bases). CDR3 length: 14 amino acids. The V gene's germline CDR1 is SGHRS and CDR2 YFSETQ. Trimming shortened V by 0 bases and J by 0 bases, and 5 bases separated the two germline ends. This CDR3 reads CASSLDRSTDTQYF. The CDR3 nucleotides read TGCGCCAGCAGCTTGGACAGGAGCACAGATACGCAGTATTTT.

The rearrangement links TRBV7-6 to TRBJ2-1; D is perhaps TRBD1 (7 bases). The germline CDR1 and CDR2 sequences are SGHVS and FNYEAQ. Trimming shortened V by 4 bases and J by 6 bases, and 22 bases separated the two germline ends. The length of the CDR3 is 17 residues. Here the CDR3 DNA reads TGTGCCAGCAGCTCCAACCCGAAGCGGAGGGGGCGCAATGAGCAGTTCTTC. It specifies CASSSNPKRRGRNEQFF. The full variable domain, its missing parts supplied by reference TRBV7-6 and TRBJ2-1, is GAGVSQSPRYKVTKRGQDVALRCDPISGHVSLYWYRQALGQGPEFLTYFNYEAQQDKSGLPNDRFSAERPEGSISTLTIQRTEQRDSAMYRCASSSNPKRRGRNEQFFGPGTRLTVL.

The chain joins TRBV2 to TRBJ1-1, with 7 bases matching TRBD1. Per germline, CDR1 SNHLY and CDR2 FYNNEI. This CDR3 has 13 amino acids. The V gene end was trimmed by 6 bases and the J gene end by 5 bases; junction bases not matched to a gene: 6. The CDR3 protein is CASSTGERTEAFF. The DNA for the CDR3 is TGTGCCAGCAGCACAGGGGAGAGGACTGAAGCTTTCTTT.

The rearrangement joins TRBV5-1 to TRBJ2-5, with D perhaps TRBD2 (7 bases). V dropped 4 bases and J dropped 3 bases, with 10 bases sitting between them. Germline-derived CDR1 and CDR2 are SGHRS and YFSETQ. This CDR3 is 13 amino acids long. CDR3 bases: TGCGCCAGCAGCCCGGGGGGCAAAGAGACCCAGTACTTC. It encodes CASSPGGKETQYF.

This chain connects TRBV4-2 to TRBJ2-4; 10 bases fit TRBD1. The CDR3 is made up of 17 amino acids. Germline CDR1 is LGHNA and CDR2 is YNFKEQ. V lost 1 base to trimming and J lost 5 bases; unmatched junction nucleotides: 8. The CDR3 nucleotides read TGTGCCAGCAGCCAAGGACAGGGGGCGCGCGGGGAAAACATTCAGTACTTC. Translating gives CASSQGQGARGENIQYF.

The rearrangement links TRBV18 to TRBJ2-6; maybe TRBD1 (5 bases). Germline V lookup: CDR1 KGHSH, CDR2 LQKENI. CDR3 length: 15 amino acids. Trimming pared 3 bases from V and 1 base from J, leaving 7 bases between. The CDR3 nucleotides are TGTGCCAGCTCACCGGGGCGGTCTGGGGCCAACGTCCTGACTTTC. The encoded protein is CASSPGRSGANVLTF.

This clone appeared a single time. This chain connects TRBV7-9 to TRBJ2-5, with D maybe TRBD2 (5 bases). CDR1 and CDR2 (germline): SEHNR, FQNEAQ (reference sequence). V lost 7 bases, J lost 5 bases, and 11 bases lay in between. The CDR3 totals 12 residues. Here the CDR3 reads CASTGKRETQYF. CDR3 DNA: TGTGCCAGCACCGGGAAGAGGGAGACCCAGTACTTC.

The V gene is TRBV7-9, the J gene TRBJ2-7, with TRBD2 as a possible D gene (8 bases). Trimming left V 5 bases short and J 6 bases short, with 26 bases between. The CDR3 consists of 17 residues. The germline gives CDR1 SEHNR, CDR2 FQNEAQ (reference sequence). CDR3 DNA sequence: TGTGCCAGCAGCCGGGGGGGTAGGGGGCGGTCTGGTTTCGAGCAGTACTTC. It codes for CASSRGGRGRSGFEQYF.

V usage is TRBV19 and J usage is TRBJ1-2, with 8 bases that match TRBD1. CDR3 size: 13 residues. The trim removed 5 bases at V and 5 bases at J, leaving 4 bases unmatched. Germline CDR1 is LNHDA and CDR2 is SQIVND (reference sequence). The CDR3 region has the DNA TGTGCCAGTAGTCGCCAGGGGGCTTATGGCTACACCTTC. This gives the protein CASSRQGAYGYTF.

This clone was recorded a few times. The chain links TRBV28 to TRBJ2-7; 11 positions match TRBD2. The length of the CDR3 is 14 residues. With V trimmed by 9 bases and J by 3 bases, 7 bases remained unmatched. Looked up from germline, CDR1 is MDHEN and CDR2 is SYDVKM. CDR3 in DNA: TGTGCCAGTACGATAGCGGGAGGGCGCTACGAGCAGTACTTC. This encodes CASTIAGGRYEQYF.

This clone was detected a few times. The rearrangement uses TRBV19 and TRBJ1-2; 8 bases map to TRBD1. The germline gives CDR1 LNHDA, CDR2 SQIVND (reference sequence). CDR3 length: 14 amino acids. J was trimmed by 5 bases and V by 6 bases; bases with no gene match: 8. CDR3 bases: TGTGCCAGTAGGCCCCAGGGGGCGTTTTATGGCTACACCTTC. It encodes CASRPQGAFYGYTF. The variable domain in full, with the rest retrieved from reference TRBV19 and TRBJ1-2, is DGGITQSPKYLFRKEGQNVTLSCEQNLNHDAMYWYRQDPGQGLRLIYYSQIVNDFQKGDIAEGYSVSREKKESFPLTVTSAQKNPTAFYLCASRPQGAFYGYTFGSGTRLTVV.

As concerns this clone: Other DNA sequences in this specimen translate into the identical CDR3. The rearrangement joins TRBV15 to TRBJ2-1; 8 nucleotides agree with TRBD2. After removal of 6 bases from V and 7 bases from J, the junction contained 8 bases not matched to a gene. The CDR3 sequence is 14 residues long. CDR1 and CDR2 from the germline V gene are LNHNV and YYDKDF (reference sequence). CDR3 nucleotide sequence: TGTGCCACCAGAGATATCGGGAGGGAAAATGAGCAGTTCTTC. Encoded protein: CATRDIGRENEQFF.

This clone occurred once. The chain has TRBV11-2 and TRBJ2-4, with 7 bases identical to TRBD1. CDR3 length equals 14 residues. The junction had 3 bases not matched to a gene; V was cut back by 5 bases and J by 2 bases. From germline, CDR1 is SGHAT and CDR2 FQNNGV. CDR3 nucleotides: TGTGCCAGCAGCATACAGGGGTCCAAAAACATTCAGTACTTC. Its translation: CASSIQGSKNIQYF. Combining the CDR3 with reference TRBV11-2 and TRBJ2-4 gives the whole variable domain EAGVAQSPRYKIIEKRQSVAFWCNPISGHATLYWYQQILGQGPKLLIQFQNNGVVDDSQLPKDRFSAERLKGVDSTLKIQPAKLEDSAVYLCASSIQGSKNIQYFGAGTRLSVL.